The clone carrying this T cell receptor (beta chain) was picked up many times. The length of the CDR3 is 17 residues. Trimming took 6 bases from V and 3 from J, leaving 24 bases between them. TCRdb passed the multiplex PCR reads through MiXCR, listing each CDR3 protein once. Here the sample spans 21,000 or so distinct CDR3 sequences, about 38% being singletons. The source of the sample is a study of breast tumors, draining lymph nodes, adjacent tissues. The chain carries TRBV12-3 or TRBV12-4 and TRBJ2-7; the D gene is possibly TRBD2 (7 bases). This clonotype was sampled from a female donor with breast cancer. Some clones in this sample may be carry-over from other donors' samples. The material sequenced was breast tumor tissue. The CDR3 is CASSFQPRGQGRYEQYF. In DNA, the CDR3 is TGTGCCAGCAGCTTCCAACCGCGGGGGCAGGGTCGCTACGAGCAGTACTTC.